Below, 31 T cell receptor beta chains from the same sample are listed, as sequenced in a study of response to subunit inactivated influenza vaccine. TCRdb redid the calling of the RT-PCR reads with MiXCR, one entry per CDR3 protein. The table lists under 750,000 distinct CDR3 sequences, roughly 10% of them singletons. The specimen was PBMCs from blood, collected on the day of vaccination. The receptors originated from a man aged 50-59 years who received an inactivated influenza vaccine.

The chain uses TRBV20-1 and TRBJ1-2; 7 bases match TRBD1. V was clipped by 0 bases and J by 8 bases; unmatched bases: 12. The CDR3 sequence is 15 residues long. CDR1 is DFQATT and CDR2 is SNEGSKA in the germline V gene (reference sequence). CDR3 bases: TGCAGTGCTAGAGATTCCGCCCGGGACAGAGGAGGCTACACCTTC. Protein product: CSARDSARDRGGYTF.

The chain recombines TRBV18 with TRBJ1-1; D is uncertain. The V and J ends lost 2 bases and 2 bases respectively, with 21 bases between them. In germline, CDR1 is KGHSH, CDR2 LQKENI. This CDR3 has 18 amino acids. The CDR3 protein is CASSPNLLLSDRNTEAFF. DNA of the CDR3: TGTGCCAGCTCACCAAATCTACTTCTATCTGACCGAAACACTGAAGCTTTCTTT.

This clonotype came up a few times. The gene calls are TRBV9 and TRBJ2-1; 8 bases align to TRBD2. The germline CDR1 and CDR2 sequences are SGDLS and YYNGEE. Trimming cost V 4 bases and J 0 bases; bases outside gene matches: 3. This CDR3 spans 15 amino acids. The CDR3 protein is CASSQREGSYNEQFF. CDR3 sequence (DNA): TGTGCCAGCAGCCAACGGGAGGGCTCCTACAATGAGCAGTTCTTC.

This clonotype was observed a few times. V usage is TRBV20-1 and J usage is TRBJ2-3; D not certain. This CDR3 region has 12 residues. Per germline, CDR1 DFQATT and CDR2 SNEGSKA (reference sequence). V lost 5 bases to trimming and J lost 5 bases, with 11 bases between them. The CDR3 region is CSAVPGRDTQYF. The CDR3 bases are TGCAGTGCTGTACCTGGGCGAGATACGCAGTATTTT.

This clonotype came up a few times. A read error may account for a junction end that differs from germline. The V gene is TRBV20-1, the J gene TRBJ2-1; TRBD2 matches 7 bases. From germline, CDR1 is DFQATT and CDR2 SNEGSKA (reference sequence). The CDR3 loop spans 12 amino acids. CDR3 residues: CEAGRTYNEQFF. The CDR3 coding sequence is TGTGAGGCCGGGAGGACTTACAATGAGCAGTTCTTC.

This clonotype has only a few counts. The chain uses TRBV12-3 or TRBV12-4 and TRBJ2-3, with D possibly called TRBD1 or TRBD2 (5 bases each). Trimming left V 3 bases short and J 6 bases short, with 13 bases between. CDR3 length: 14 residues. The CDR3 sequence is CASSFMGPEDTQYF. CDR3 DNA sequence: TGTGCCAGCAGTTTTATGGGACCTGAGGATACGCAGTATTTT.

V and J are TRBV3-1 and TRBJ2-7; 7 nucleotides align to TRBD2. The V gene end was trimmed by 0 bases and the J gene end by 0 bases; junction bases not matched to a gene: 14. The CDR3 length is 19 residues. Per germline, CDR1 LGHDT and CDR2 YNNKEL (reference sequence). CDR3 protein: CASSQDSELAEYYSYEQYF. The CDR3 DNA sequence: TGTGCCAGCAGCCAAGATTCGGAGCTAGCGGAATACTACTCCTACGAGCAGTACTTC.

This clonotype was detected a few times. The J gene is TRBJ2-3, the V gene TRBV6-5, with TRBD2 matching 8 bases. Germline V gene sequence: CDR1 MNHEY, CDR2 SVGAGI. The CDR3 has 18 residues. V was clipped by 0 bases and J by 4 bases; unmatched bases: 12. CDR3 sequence (DNA): TGTGCCAGCAGTTACTCGAACTCAGCGGGAGTGTTGGCAGATACGCAGTATTTT. It codes for CASSYSNSAGVLADTQYF.

J is TRBJ2-7 and V is TRBV6-2 or TRBV6-3; TRBD2 matches at 9 bases. V shed 6 bases and J 0 bases; nucleotides not matched to a gene: 6. The CDR3 extends over 15 amino acids. CDR1 and CDR2 from the germline V gene are MNHEY and SVGEGT. The CDR3 DNA sequence: TGTGCCAGCAGAAGGACTAGCGAAAGCTCCTACGAGCAGTACTTC. This sequence encodes CASRRTSESSYEQYF.

This clonotype was detected a few times. The rearrangement links TRBV4-3 to TRBJ1-3; maybe TRBD1 (5 bases). The germline CDR1 and CDR2 sequences are LGHNA and YSLEER. This CDR3 contains 19 residues. The ends were cut back, 0 bases at V and 0 bases at J, with 18 bases in the middle. CDR3 coding DNA: TGCGCCAGCAGCCAAGATGCCCTCGGGGGTGCTAGCTCTGGAAACACCATATATTTT. Protein product: CASSQDALGGASSGNTIYF.

This clonotype was counted at least ten times. This chain joins TRBV2 and TRBJ2-7, with D perhaps TRBD2 (5 bases). Trimming left V 6 bases short and J 6 bases short, with 12 bases between. CDR1 is SNHLY and CDR2 is FYNNEI in the germline V gene. This CDR3 spans 12 amino acids. This CDR3 reads CASRYTRGEQYF. The DNA of the CDR3 is TGTGCCAGCAGGTATACTAGAGGCGAGCAGTACTTC.

This clonotype appeared a few times. The rearrangement joins TRBV7-9 to TRBJ2-5, with D perhaps TRBD2 (5 bases). V was clipped by 0 bases and J by 2 bases, with 13 bases between them. This CDR3 has 16 amino acids. Germline V gene sequence: CDR1 SEHNR, CDR2 FQNEAQ (reference sequence). The CDR3 coding sequence is TGTGCCAGCAGCTTAGCTCGATTAGCGATGCAAGAGACCCAGTACTTC. Its protein is CASSLARLAMQETQYF. The whole variable domain, filled in from reference TRBV7-9 and TRBJ2-5, reads DTGVSQNPRHKITKRGQNVTFRCDPISEHNRLYWYRQTLGQGPEFLTYFQNEAQLEKSRLLSDRFSAERPKGSFSTLEIQRTEQGDSAMYLCASSLARLAMQETQYFGPGTRLLVL.

This clonotype was seen a handful of times. The chain recombines TRBV4-3 with TRBJ1-4; no firm D call. This CDR3 has 15 residues. Germline loops: CDR1 LGHNA, CDR2 YSLEER. With 1 base removed from V and 6 bases from J, the gap between germline ends came to 12 bases. The DNA for the CDR3 is TGCGCCAGCAGCCAAGTCGAACAGTTGTATGAAAAACTGTTTTTT. Protein: CASSQVEQLYEKLFF.

In its sample, this clonotype was seen a few times. The chain couples TRBV4-3 to TRBJ2-1, with 7 bases identical to TRBD1. The length of the CDR3 is 14 residues. CDR1 and CDR2 (germline): LGHNA, YSLEER. V trimming: 3 bases; J trimming: 5 bases; junction bases outside the gene matches: 4. The CDR3 DNA reads TGCGCCAGCAGCCACAGACAGGGACACAATGAGCAGTTCTTC. Its protein product is CASSHRQGHNEQFF.

A few counts support this clonotype. This sequence joins TRBV4-3 and TRBJ2-1, with 7 bases identical to TRBD2. V trimming: 1 base; J trimming: 1 base; junction bases outside the gene matches: 7. The CDR3 sequence is 17 residues long. Germline lookup yields CDR1 LGHNA and CDR2 YSLEER. CDR3 sequence: CASSQGGRGSSYNEQFF. CDR3 in DNA: TGCGCCAGCAGCCAAGGCGGGCGCGGGAGTTCCTACAATGAGCAGTTCTTC.

This clonotype appeared a few times. This chain links TRBV12-3 or TRBV12-4 with TRBJ2-3; 10 nucleotides align to TRBD2. The V gene end was trimmed by 6 bases and the J gene end by 0 bases; junction bases not matched to a gene: 9. The CDR3 runs 17 residues. CDR3 in DNA: TGTGCCAGCAGGGATAGCGGGGGGACCAGTAGCACAGATACGCAGTATTTT. Its protein is CASRDSGGTSSTDTQYF.

The CDR3 protein is CASSLIRDGGYTF. CDR3 nucleotide sequence: TGCGCCAGCAGCTTGATCCGAGACGGTGGCTACACCTTC. The V call is TRBV5-1, the J call TRBJ1-2; D is uncertain. CDR1 and CDR2 (germline): SGHRS, YFSETQ. The ends were cut back, 1 base at V and 7 bases at J, with 11 bases in the middle. This CDR3 region has 13 residues.

Ten or more counts support this clonotype. The genes are TRBV29-1 and TRBJ2-3, with 10 bases that match TRBD1. Germline assignment: CDR1 SQVTM and CDR2 ANQGSEA. V shed 6 bases, J shed 5 bases, and the junction held 8 bases outside the gene matches. The CDR3 totals 14 residues. CDR3 sequence reads: CSVLDRGVLDTQYF. The CDR3 region has the DNA TGCAGCGTACTGGACAGGGGGGTTCTAGATACGCAGTATTTT.

This clonotype has just a few counts. This chain joins TRBV6-2 or TRBV6-3 and TRBJ2-3, with no clear D. The V end was cut by 8 bases, the J end by 1 base, with 7 bases between. The CDR3 spans 12 residues. Per the germline V gene, CDR1 is MNHEY and CDR2 is SVGEGT. The CDR3 spells CASVGGTDTQYF. CDR3 in DNA: TGTGCCAGCGTTGGTGGCACAGATACGCAGTATTTT.

This clonotype showed up many times. This chain joins TRBV19 and TRBJ1-5, with D uncertain. The V gene's germline CDR1 is LNHDA and CDR2 SQIVND (reference sequence). Trimming removed 6 bases at V and 0 bases at J, with 6 bases between. The CDR3 is made up of 13 amino acids. CDR3 in DNA: TGTGCCAGTAGCCGTAATAGCAATCAGCCCCAGCATTTT. It translates to CASSRNSNQPQHF.

The gene calls are TRBV6-1 and TRBJ1-5; no clear D gene. The germline CDR1 and CDR2 sequences are MNHNS and SASEGT. The V and J ends lost 5 bases and 2 bases respectively, with 10 bases between them. The CDR3 extends over 14 amino acids. The CDR3 DNA reads as TGTGCCAGCAGTCATTTTAGGGGCAATCAGCCCCAGCATTTT. Amino acid sequence: CASSHFRGNQPQHF.

The count of this clonotype is one. The chain carries TRBV10-3 and TRBJ2-1; the D is unclear. Germline CDR1 reads ENHRY; CDR2 reads SYGVKD. This CDR3 is 17 amino acids long. V was clipped by 3 bases and J by 4 bases, with 19 bases between them. CDR3 bases: TGTGCCATCAGTGACCCACAACGACCGACCGAATACAATGAGCAGTTCTTC. This gives the protein CAISDPQRPTEYNEQFF.

This clonotype was seen more than once but under ten times. The chain couples TRBV4-3 to TRBJ2-7; TRBD2 aligns across 9 bases. In germline, CDR1 is LGHNA, CDR2 YSLEER. The junction had 4 bases not matched to a gene; V was cut back by 1 base and J by 0 bases. This CDR3 is built from 16 residues. Written as DNA, the CDR3 is TGCGCCAGCAGCCAAGCAGTAGCGGGAGACTCCTACGAGCAGTACTTC. Amino acid sequence: CASSQAVAGDSYEQYF.

This clonotype was seen a few times. The chain employs TRBV7-9 and TRBJ2-5, with D maybe TRBD2 (7 bases). Deletions cut 0 bases from V and 5 bases from J, with 16 bases between. Germline-derived CDR1 and CDR2 are SEHNR and FQNEAQ (reference sequence). The CDR3 consists of 16 residues. The CDR3 loop is CASSLAGGGRMETQYF. The CDR3 nucleotides read TGTGCCAGCAGCTTAGCTGGGGGGGGCCGAATGGAGACCCAGTACTTC.

This chain connects TRBV20-1 to TRBJ1-1; 8 bases are a match to TRBD1. In germline, CDR1 is DFQATT, CDR2 SNEGSKA (reference sequence). This CDR3 comprises 14 residues. V was pared by 1 base and J by 4 bases, with 5 bases of the junction left unmatched. This chain's CDR3 is CSARGGGTGTEAFF. The CDR3 region has the DNA TGCAGTGCTAGAGGAGGCGGGACAGGCACTGAAGCTTTCTTT.

This clonotype has just a few counts. The chain employs TRBV7-2 and TRBJ2-2; D is unclear. This CDR3 has 12 residues. Looked up from germline, CDR1 is SGHTA and CDR2 is FQGNSA. V gave up 4 bases and J gave up 6 bases, with 6 bases separating them. CDR3 protein: CASSSNAGELFF. CDR3 coding DNA: TGTGCCAGCAGCTCGAATGCCGGGGAGCTGTTTTTT.

This clonotype has only a few counts. The J gene is TRBJ2-6, the V gene TRBV19; D uncertain. CDR3 size: 15 residues. Germline assignment: CDR1 LNHDA and CDR2 SQIVND (reference sequence). V lost 3 bases, J lost 0 bases, and 6 bases lay in between. This chain's CDR3 is CASSIEVSGANVLTF. The CDR3, as DNA: TGTGCCAGTAGTATTGAAGTCTCTGGGGCCAACGTCCTGACTTTC.

This clonotype was found many times. The CDR3 DNA follows: TGCAGCGTTGCTTTTAAAGGACTAGCGGGAACAGATACGCAGTATTTT. Translating it yields CSVAFKGLAGTDTQYF. V usage is TRBV29-1 and J usage is TRBJ2-3, with TRBD2 identical over 12 bases. CDR3 length equals 16 residues. CDR1 and CDR2 (germline): SQVTM, ANQGSEA. V shed 4 bases and J 3 bases; nucleotides not matched to a gene: 8.

This clonotype was observed at least ten times. The rearrangement joins TRBV6-2 or TRBV6-3 to TRBJ2-7; TRBD1 aligns across 7 bases. Germline values: CDR1 MNHEY, CDR2 SVGEGT. V was clipped by 6 bases and J by 3 bases; unmatched bases: 8. The CDR3 is 14 amino acids. CDR3 residues: CASRGTVSRYEQYF. CDR3 DNA sequence: TGTGCCAGCAGGGGGACAGTCTCCCGCTACGAGCAGTACTTC.

V gene TRBV12-3 or TRBV12-4 combines with J gene TRBJ2-7; TRBD1 aligns across 11 bases. CDR3 length: 14 amino acids. With V trimmed by 6 bases and J by 5 bases, 6 bases remained unmatched. CDR3 loop: CASRSGTGGHEQYF. The CDR3 nucleotides are TGTGCCAGCAGGTCCGGGACAGGGGGTCACGAGCAGTACTTC.

The chain employs TRBV4-3 and TRBJ2-1; a possible D gene is TRBD2 (5 bases). This CDR3 has 14 amino acids. The V end lost 0 bases, the J end lost 8 bases, and 11 bases lay between the germline ends. Germline-derived CDR1 and CDR2 are LGHNA and YSLEER. The chain's CDR3 is CASSQEILADEQFF. CDR3 DNA sequence: TGCGCCAGCAGCCAAGAGATCCTAGCCGATGAGCAGTTCTTC.